The source of this T cell receptor (beta chain) is a study of PD-1 blockade in classical Hodgkin lymphoma. Study results and limitations: No one has yet defined what causes the repertoire differences, which may be disease activity or prior therapy. Healthy donors reportedly exceeded newly diagnosed patients in baseline TCR diversity.

Sample time point: newly diagnosed, previously untreated cHL patient sample. Magnetic depletion of non-target cells from thawed PBMCs yielded purified CD8+ T cells. Comparison relied on PBMCs that came from newly diagnosed, untreated classical Hodgkin lymphoma. With respect to this clone: Its specificity is not known.

Germline-derived CDR1 and CDR2 are SGDLS and YYNGEE. Between the trimmed V and J ends, which lost 0 bases and 6 bases, there was a span of 6 bases. CDR3 length: 13 amino acids. Assay: immunoSEQ multiplex PCR; the TCRdb copy retains only in-frame clones and omits some. The profile covers approximately 9,000 clones, with approximately 90% appearing a single time and approximately 15% taken by the ten largest. The gene calls are TRBV9 and TRBJ2-2, with unresolved D. The TCR sequence derives from a human donor with classical Hodgkin lymphoma. Sequencing was carried out using CD8+ T cells from blood. The CDR3 protein is CASSVGWAGELFF. In nucleotides, the CDR3 is TGTGCCAGCAGCGTAGGCTGGGCCGGGGAGCTGTTTTTT.